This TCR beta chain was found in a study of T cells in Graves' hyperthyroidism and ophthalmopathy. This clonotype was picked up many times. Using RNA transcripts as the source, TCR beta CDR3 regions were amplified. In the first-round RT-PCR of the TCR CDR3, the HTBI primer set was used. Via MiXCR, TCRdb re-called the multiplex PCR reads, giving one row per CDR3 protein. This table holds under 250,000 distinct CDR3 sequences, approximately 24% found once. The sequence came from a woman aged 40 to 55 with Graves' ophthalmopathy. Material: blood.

In DNA, the CDR3 is TGCAGCGTTGCTGGGGATGACGGTGGCTACACCTTC. It yields the protein CSVAGDDGGYTF. The V and J genes are TRBV29-1 and TRBJ1-2; D gene uncertain. Trimming took 4 bases from V and 7 from J, leaving 13 bases between them. Germline CDR1 SQVTM, CDR2 ANQGSEA. CDR3 length: 12 residues.